A selection of T cell receptor beta chains follows, all from one sample in a study of blood T cells in healthy people across ages. Each CDR3 protein is one row after TCRdb ran MiXCR on the 5' RACE reads. The sample records about 1,400,000 distinct CDR3 sequences, 45% to 70% being singletons. The sample was blood. The receptors shown here come from a man aged 18 to 35 in good health. CDR3s include the opening cysteine and the closing phenylalanine or tryptophan. D genes are given only for firm matches. Rows may omit the clone size; those that give it use once, few, many or a size class.

j_call: TRBJ2-3; clone_size: NA; v_call: TRBV7-9; d_call: TRBD2; cdr3_nt: TGTGCCAGCAGCTCGCAAAGGACTAGCGGGAGGGTAGATACGCAGTATTTT; cdr3_aa: CASSSQRTSGRVDTQYF
j_call: TRBJ2-7; clone_size: NA; v_call: TRBV10-3; d_call: TRBD1; cdr3_nt: TGTGCCATCTGGGGACAGTCCTACGAGCAGTACTTC; cdr3_aa: CAIWGQSYEQYF
j_call: TRBJ2-3; clone_size: NA; v_call: TRBV12-3/TRBV12-4; d_call: NA; cdr3_nt: TGTGCCAGCAGTTTACGTGCCAGTAGCGCAGATACGCAGTATTTT; cdr3_aa: CASSLRASSADTQYF
j_call: TRBJ2-7; clone_size: NA; v_call: TRBV12-5; d_call: NA; cdr3_nt: TGTGCCAGTGGTTTAGACTACGAGCAGTACTTC; cdr3_aa: CASGLDYEQYF
j_call: TRBJ2-1; clone_size: NA; v_call: TRBV7-9; d_call: NA; cdr3_nt: TGTGCCAGCAGCTTAGGACGTGGATGGGATGAGCAGTTCTTC; cdr3_aa: CASSLGRGWDEQFF
j_call: TRBJ2-2; clone_size: NA; v_call: TRBV10-3; d_call: TRBD1; cdr3_nt: TGTGCCTCGATAGGACAGGGGGCGCCCACCGGGGAGCTGTTTTTT; cdr3_aa: CASIGQGAPTGELFF
j_call: TRBJ2-7; clone_size: NA; v_call: TRBV9; d_call: NA; cdr3_nt: TGTGCCAGCAGCGTGGGGCTATTGGACAGTTGGAGCTCCTACGAGCAGTACTTC; cdr3_aa: CASSVGLLDSWSSYEQYF
j_call: TRBJ2-5; clone_size: once; v_call: TRBV6-5; d_call: NA; cdr3_nt: TGTGCCAGCAGCCCCCGGTCAGGCCAAGAGACCCAGTACTTC; cdr3_aa: CASSPRSGQETQYF
j_call: TRBJ1-1; clone_size: once; v_call: TRBV4-1; d_call: TRBD1; cdr3_nt: TGCGCCAGCAGCCAAGACCCCCCCGACAGGGGGAGGACTGAAGCTTTCTTT; cdr3_aa: CASSQDPPDRGRTEAFF
j_call: TRBJ2-3; clone_size: once; v_call: TRBV27; d_call: NA; cdr3_nt: TGTGCCAGCGTAGGATTTTTTCAGGGAACTCGCACAGATACGCAGTATTTT; cdr3_aa: CASVGFFQGTRTDTQYF
j_call: TRBJ1-2; clone_size: NA; v_call: TRBV4-3; d_call: NA; cdr3_nt: TGCGCCAGCAGCCAAGATGATGGTTATAACTATGGCTACACCTTC; cdr3_aa: CASSQDDGYNYGYTF
j_call: TRBJ1-5; clone_size: NA; v_call: TRBV21-1; d_call: NA; cdr3_nt: TGTGCCAGCCGGACAGGGTTGACGGGCAATCAGCCCCAGCATTTT; cdr3_aa: CASRTGLTGNQPQHF
j_call: TRBJ2-1; clone_size: NA; v_call: TRBV9; d_call: NA; cdr3_nt: TGTGCCAGCAGCGTGCGAACGGGGGGCCTCTACAATGAGCAGTTCTTC; cdr3_aa: CASSVRTGGLYNEQFF
j_call: TRBJ2-3; clone_size: NA; v_call: TRBV27; d_call: NA; cdr3_nt: TGTGCCAGCAGTACATATTGGGAGCTTGACACTAGCACAGATACGCAGTATTTT; cdr3_aa: CASSTYWELDTSTDTQYF
j_call: TRBJ1-2; clone_size: NA; v_call: TRBV7-9; d_call: TRBD1; cdr3_nt: TGTGCCAGCAGCCGCGGGACAGCAGAAAACTATGGCTACACCTTC; cdr3_aa: CASSRGTAENYGYTF
j_call: TRBJ1-2; clone_size: NA; v_call: TRBV3-1; d_call: TRBD1; cdr3_nt: TGTGCCAGCAGCCAAGGCCCCCGGACAGGGCACGGCTACACCTTC; cdr3_aa: CASSQGPRTGHGYTF
j_call: TRBJ1-5; clone_size: NA; v_call: TRBV5-1; d_call: NA; cdr3_nt: TGCGCCAGCAGCTTGGGGGCAGGCCCCAATCAGCCCCAGCATTTT; cdr3_aa: CASSLGAGPNQPQHF
j_call: TRBJ2-7; clone_size: NA; v_call: TRBV9; d_call: TRBD2; cdr3_nt: TGTGCCAGCAGCGTAGGTAGTAGCGGGAGGCCGTACGATTTCTACGAGCAGTACTTC; cdr3_aa: CASSVGSSGRPYDFYEQYF
j_call: TRBJ2-5; clone_size: few; v_call: TRBV29-1; d_call: NA; cdr3_nt: TGCAGCGTTGAAAGCGGGCAGACCCAGTACTTC; cdr3_aa: CSVESGQTQYF
j_call: TRBJ1-4; clone_size: NA; v_call: TRBV2; d_call: NA; cdr3_nt: TGTGCCACACGACAGCCTATGGCTAATGAAAAACTGTTTTTT; cdr3_aa: CATRQPMANEKLFF
j_call: TRBJ1-2; clone_size: few; v_call: TRBV4-3; d_call: NA; cdr3_nt: TGCGCCAGCAGCCAAGATTCGGGGCAGTTTTATGGCTACACCTTC; cdr3_aa: CASSQDSGQFYGYTF
j_call: TRBJ2-7; clone_size: NA; v_call: TRBV29-1; d_call: NA; cdr3_nt: TGCAGCGGGACAGACAGGTCCTACGAGCAGTACTTC; cdr3_aa: CSGTDRSYEQYF
j_call: TRBJ2-5; clone_size: once; v_call: TRBV7-2; d_call: NA; cdr3_nt: TGTGCCAGCAGGTTGTTAGTGGGGAAACAAGAGACCCAGTACTTC; cdr3_aa: CASRLLVGKQETQYF
j_call: TRBJ2-1; clone_size: NA; v_call: TRBV11-2; d_call: TRBD2; cdr3_nt: TGTGCCAGCAGCTTAGTTGCGGGAGGGCCTGGTAATGAGCAGTTCTTC; cdr3_aa: CASSLVAGGPGNEQFF
j_call: TRBJ1-1; clone_size: NA; v_call: TRBV9; d_call: NA; cdr3_nt: TGTGCCAGCAGCGCTGGGGTCTTGAACACTGAAGCTTTCTTT; cdr3_aa: CASSAGVLNTEAFF
j_call: TRBJ2-7; clone_size: NA; v_call: TRBV11-1; d_call: TRBD1; cdr3_nt: TGTGCCAGCAGCTTAGCTGACAGGGTCTACGAGCAGTACTTC; cdr3_aa: CASSLADRVYEQYF
j_call: TRBJ1-6; clone_size: NA; v_call: TRBV5-4; d_call: TRBD1; cdr3_nt: TGTGCCAGCACCGCAACAGGGGGTTATAATTCACCCCTCCACTTT; cdr3_aa: CASTATGGYNSPLHF
j_call: TRBJ2-6; clone_size: NA; v_call: TRBV7-9; d_call: TRBD1; cdr3_nt: TGTGCCAGCAGCCGACAGGGGTCTACTTCTGGGGCCAACGTCCTGACTTTC; cdr3_aa: CASSRQGSTSGANVLTF